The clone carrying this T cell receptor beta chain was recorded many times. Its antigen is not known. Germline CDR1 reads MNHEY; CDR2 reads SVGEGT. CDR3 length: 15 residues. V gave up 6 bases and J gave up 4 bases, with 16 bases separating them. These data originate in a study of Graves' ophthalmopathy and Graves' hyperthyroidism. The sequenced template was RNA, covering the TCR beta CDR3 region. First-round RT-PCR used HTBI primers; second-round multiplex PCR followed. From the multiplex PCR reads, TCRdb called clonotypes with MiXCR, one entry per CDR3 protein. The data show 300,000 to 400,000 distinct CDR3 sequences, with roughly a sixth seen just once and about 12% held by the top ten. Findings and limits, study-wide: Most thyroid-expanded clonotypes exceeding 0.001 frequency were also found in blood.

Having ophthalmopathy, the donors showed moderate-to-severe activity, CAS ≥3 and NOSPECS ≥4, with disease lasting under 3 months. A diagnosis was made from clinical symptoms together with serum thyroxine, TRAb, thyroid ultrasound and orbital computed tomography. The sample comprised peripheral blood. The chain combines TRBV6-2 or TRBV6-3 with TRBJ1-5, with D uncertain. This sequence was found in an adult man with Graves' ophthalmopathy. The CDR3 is CASSSSRHYNQPQHF. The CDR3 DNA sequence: TGTGCCAGCAGCTCTTCGAGGCATTATAATCAGCCCCAGCATTTT.